Listed below are T cell receptor beta chains from one sample, sequenced in a study of blood T cell repertoires in COVID-19. Sequencing used immunoSEQ multiplex PCR; TCRdb keeps in-frame clones, though not all of them. Here the sample spans approximately 200,000 clones, just over 85% being singletons. Sequenced material: peripheral blood. The receptors here all came from a man aged 18-30 years with active or convalescent COVID-19. Both conserved end residues are part of each CDR3. A D gene is named only where the DNA matches it firmly. Clone sizes are given selectively: once, few, many, or a class where the clone is expanded.

>few|-|TRBJ1-2|13|TRBV29-1
TGCAGCGTTGCCCGGAGAGCAAACTATGGCTACACCTTC
CSVARRANYGYTF
>-|TRBD1|TRBJ1-2|13|TRBV5-1
TGCGCCAGCAGCCCCGGGACAGGGAATGGCTACACCTTC
CASSPGTGNGYTF
>-|-|TRBJ2-5|14|TRBV7-2
TGTGCCAGCAGCACGGTGAAGCGGAGGGAGACCCAGTACTTC
CASSTVKRRETQYF
>-|TRBD1|TRBJ1-4|13|TRBV5-4
TGTGCCAGCAGCTTGGACAGGGGTGGGAAACTGTTTTTT
CASSLDRGGKLFF
>-|-|TRBJ1-1|13|TRBV6-1
TGTGCCAGCAGTGAGGTCCAGGGCACTGAAGCTTTCTTT
CASSEVQGTEAFF
>-|-|TRBJ1-2|15|TRBV7-8
TGTGCCAGCAGCTTACAAGTACCAGGAATTAATGGCTACACCTTC
CASSLQVPGINGYTF
>-|TRBD1|TRBJ1-1|15|TRBV7-9
TGTGCCAGCAGCTACCTCCAACAGGGGTCATCTGAAGCTTTCTTT
CASSYLQQGSSEAFF
>-|-|TRBJ2-5|17|TRBV11-2
TGTGCCAGCAGCCGCCAAAGAACACCGAACCTTCAAGAGACCCAGTACTTC
CASSRQRTPNLQETQYF
>-|-|TRBJ2-1|11|TRBV4-1
TGCGCCAGCAGCCACTCCAATGAGCAGTTCTTC
CASSHSNEQFF
>-|TRBD1|TRBJ2-5|16|TRBV7-6
TGTGCCAGCAGCCAGACCCGACAGGGAATGGAGGAGACCCAGTACTTC
CASSQTRQGMEETQYF
>-|-|TRBJ2-5|13|TRBV6-5
TGTGCCATCAGAGGCGGGGGCAGGGAGACCCAGTACTTC
CAIRGGGRETQYF
>-|-|TRBJ2-7|16|TRBV3-1/TRBV3-2
TGTGCCAGCAGCCTAAGAACTCCAGGGCAGGAAATCGAGCAGTACTTC
CASSLRTPGQEIEQYF
>-|TRBD1|TRBJ1-1|15|TRBV19
TGTGCCAGTAGTATAAGGACAGGGATGGGCGCTGAAGCTTTCTTT
CASSIRTGMGAEAFF
>-|TRBD1|TRBJ1-2|14|TRBV7-9
TGTGCCAGCAGCACAAGACAGGGTAACTATGGCTACACCTTC
CASSTRQGNYGYTF
>-|-|TRBJ2-7|13|TRBV7-9
TGTGCCAGCAGCTTACCTAGCCTGGACGAGCAGTACTTC
CASSLPSLDEQYF
>-|-|TRBJ2-1|13|TRBV2
TGTGCCAGGGGTGGGAGCTCCTACAATGAGCAGTTCTTC
CARGGSSYNEQFF
>-|-|TRBJ1-2|15|TRBV30
TGTGCCCGCACCTATCCGGGGAGTGGGAGCTATGGCTACACCTTC
CARTYPGSGSYGYTF
>-|-|TRBJ2-6|16|TRBV27
TGTGCCAGCAGTTTATATACAGGGCCTGGGGCCAACGTCCTGACTTTC
CASSLYTGPGANVLTF
>few|TRBD1|TRBJ1-5|11|TRBV20-1
TGCAGTGCGCGGGACAGGGTCGGTCAGCATTTT
CSARDRVGQHF
>-|TRBD1|TRBJ1-5|17|TRBV2
TGTGCCAGCAGCTGGGGACGACAGGGTTTGTTGGGTCAGCCCCAGCATTTT
CASSWGRQGLLGQPQHF
>-|TRBD2|TRBJ2-1|13|TRBV27
TGTGCCAGCACGGCGGGGGGATACAATGAGCAGTTCTTC
CASTAGGYNEQFF
>many|TRBD1|TRBJ1-6|15|TRBV2
TGTGCCAGCAGTGAGGATGGGACAGGGAATTCACCCCTCCACTTT
CASSEDGTGNSPLHF
>-|-|TRBJ2-5|11|TRBV6-5
TGTGCCAGCAGCATCAAAGAGACCCAGTACTTC
CASSIKETQYF
>-|TRBD1|TRBJ2-7|16|TRBV7-9
TGTGCCAGCAGCTTATGGGCCGGACAGGGAGATTACGAGCAGTACTTC
CASSLWAGQGDYEQYF
>-|-|TRBJ1-1|14|TRBV19
TGTGCCAGTAGTATAGTTTCGGGGGATCCTGAAGCTTTCTTT
CASSIVSGDPEAFF
>-|-|TRBJ1-2|14|TRBV21-1
TGTGCCAGCAGCCTCAATCGGACAGGGGGCGGCTACACCTTC
CASSLNRTGGGYTF
>-|-|TRBJ1-3|17|TRBV19
TGTGCCAGTAGTAGAACCGAAGGCAGGGCTACTGGAAACACCATATATTTT
CASSRTEGRATGNTIYF
>once|-|TRBJ1-3|16|TRBV4-1
TGCGCCAGCAGCCAGCCCCAGGGGTACGGTGGAAACACCATATATTTT
CASSQPQGYGGNTIYF
>few|-|TRBJ2-7|15|TRBV19
TGTGCCAGTAGTGTACAGGGGAGGTGGTCCTACGAGCAGTACTTC
CASSVQGRWSYEQYF
>-|-|TRBJ1-6|15|TRBV28
TGTGCCAGCTCCAAGGAGACGGCGTATAATTCACCCCTCCACTTT
CASSKETAYNSPLHF
>-|TRBD1|TRBJ2-7|15|TRBV5-5
TGTGCCAGCAGCACCGGACAGGGTGTCTCCTACGAGCAGTACTTC
CASSTGQGVSYEQYF
>-|TRBD1|TRBJ2-3|15|TRBV12-5
TGTGCTAGTGGTTTTGGGGCAGGGGGCGCAGATACGCAGTATTTT
CASGFGAGGADTQYF
>-|-|TRBJ2-1|16|TRBV14
TGTGCCAGCAGCCGCTACCGGGACAAGTCCTACAATGAGCAGTTCTTC
CASSRYRDKSYNEQFF
>-|TRBD1|TRBJ2-2|16|TRBV18
TGTGCCAGCTCCCCCCGACAGGGGCGTGACACCGGGGAGCTGTTTTTT
CASSPRQGRDTGELFF
>once|TRBD1|TRBJ2-5|13|TRBV7-2
TGTGCCAGCAGCTTGGGACAGGTGGAGACCCAGTACTTC
CASSLGQVETQYF
>-|-|TRBJ1-5|18|TRBV10-3
TGTGCCATCAGTGAGGTTCGGGGCAGGGGCCCTAGCAATCAGCCCCAGCATTTT
CAISEVRGRGPSNQPQHF
>-|-|TRBJ1-3|15|TRBV3-1/TRBV3-2
TGTGCCAGCAGCCCTTACGGGATCTCTGGAAACACCATATATTTT
CASSPYGISGNTIYF
>-|-|TRBJ2-5|15|TRBV15
TGTGCCACCAGCAGAGTGTGGGCAAACCAAGAGACCCAGTACTTC
CATSRVWANQETQYF
>-|TRBD2|TRBJ2-3|15|TRBV2
TGTGCCAGCAGTGCCCGGGACTACCGCACAGATACGCAGTATTTT
CASSARDYRTDTQYF
>once|-|TRBJ2-2|17|TRBV7-2
TGTGCCAGCAGCTTAACCCAAGCGGGCTCGAACACCGGGGAGCTGTTTTTT
CASSLTQAGSNTGELFF
>-|TRBD2|TRBJ2-1|16|TRBV5-1
TGCGCCAGCAGCCTGACTAGCGGAGGGTCGGGCAATGAGCAGTTCTTC
CASSLTSGGSGNEQFF
>-|TRBD2|TRBJ2-3|15|TRBV10-3
TGTGCCTCTGGCCGGGGGGTAGCGGGCACAGATACGCAGTATTTT
CASGRGVAGTDTQYF
>-|-|TRBJ2-5|13|TRBV10-3
TGTGCCATCCGACCGGACAGTCAAGAGACCCAGTACTTC
CAIRPDSQETQYF
>-|TRBD1|TRBJ1-2|13|TRBV12-3/TRBV12-4
TGTGCCAGCAGCCTGACAGGGAACTATGGCTACACCTTC
CASSLTGNYGYTF
>few|TRBD1|TRBJ1-5|18|TRBV7-8
TGTGCCAGCAGCTACACCGGGACAGGGGGTGGTGGCAATCAGCCCCAGCATTTT
CASSYTGTGGGGNQPQHF
>few|-|TRBJ2-7|22|TRBV4-2
TGTGCCAGCAGCCCCCGAAACTCAGGACAGTACGCGAATTACAAAAGGGGCTACGAGCAGTACTTC
CASSPRNSGQYANYKRGYEQYF
>-|TRBD1|TRBJ1-5|15|TRBV6-5
TGTGCCAGCAGTCAGGACAGGGGAAGCAGTCAGCCCCAGCATTTT
CASSQDRGSSQPQHF
>-|-|TRBJ2-2|17|TRBV6-2/TRBV6-3
TGTGCCAGCAGTTCCCTACAGCTAACCAGGAACACCGGGGAGCTGTTTTTT
CASSSLQLTRNTGELFF
>once|-|TRBJ1-1|15|TRBV24-1
TGTGCCACCAGTGTAAGGGAAACTAGAATTGCTGAAGCTTTCTTT
CATSVRETRIAEAFF
>medium-sized|-|TRBJ2-3|17|TRBV11-2
TGTGCCAGCAGCCCGTCGAGTAGGGAGGGGGTAACAGATACGCAGTATTTT
CASSPSSREGVTDTQYF
>-|TRBD1|TRBJ1-1|15|TRBV7-6
TGTGCCAGCAGCGTTCGTGCTACAGGGGGCGAAGAAGCTTTCTTT
CASSVRATGGEEAFF
>-|TRBD2|TRBJ2-1|16|TRBV7-9
TGTGCCAGCAGACCCCAGGCTAGCGGGGGATACAATGAGCAGTTCTTC
CASRPQASGGYNEQFF
>-|-|TRBJ1-1|14|TRBV7-9
TGTGCCAGCAGCTCCCTGGGAGTGAACACTGAAGCTTTCTTT
CASSSLGVNTEAFF
>-|TRBD2|TRBJ2-7|16|TRBV14
TGTGCCAGCAGCTTTTGGGGGGGGGTCCAGGACTACGAGCAGTACTTC
CASSFWGGVQDYEQYF